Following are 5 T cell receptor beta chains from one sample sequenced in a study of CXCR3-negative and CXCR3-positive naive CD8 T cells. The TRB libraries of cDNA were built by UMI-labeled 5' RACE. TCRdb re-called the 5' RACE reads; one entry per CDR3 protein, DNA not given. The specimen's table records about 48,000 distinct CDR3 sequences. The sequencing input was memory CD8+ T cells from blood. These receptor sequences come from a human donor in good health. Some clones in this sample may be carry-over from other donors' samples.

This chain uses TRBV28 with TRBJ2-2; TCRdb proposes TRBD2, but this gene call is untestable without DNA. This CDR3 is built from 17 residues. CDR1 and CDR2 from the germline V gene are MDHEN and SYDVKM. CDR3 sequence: CASSPSLASGPTGELFF.

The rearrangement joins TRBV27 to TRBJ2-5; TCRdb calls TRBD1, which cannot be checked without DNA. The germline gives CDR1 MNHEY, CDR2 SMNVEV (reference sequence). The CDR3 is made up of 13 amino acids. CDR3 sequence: CASSFGGKETQYF.

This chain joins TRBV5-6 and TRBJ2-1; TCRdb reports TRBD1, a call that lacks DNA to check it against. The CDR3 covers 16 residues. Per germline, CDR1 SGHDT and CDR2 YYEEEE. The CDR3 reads CASSLGGGNIYNEQFF.

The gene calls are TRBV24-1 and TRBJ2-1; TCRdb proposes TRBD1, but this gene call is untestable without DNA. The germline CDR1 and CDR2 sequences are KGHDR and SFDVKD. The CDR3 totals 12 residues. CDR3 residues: CATNGGGDEQFF.

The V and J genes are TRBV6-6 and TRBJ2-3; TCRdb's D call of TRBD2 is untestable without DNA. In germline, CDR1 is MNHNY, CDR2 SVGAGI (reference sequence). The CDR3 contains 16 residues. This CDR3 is CASSYPERVTLDTQYF.